What follows are 23 T cell receptor beta chains derived from one specimen sequenced in a study of cytomegalovirus exposure and HLA in healthy donors. The study ran its PCR with 60 Vbeta and 13 Jbeta primers. The repertoire was sequenced with immunoSEQ multiplex PCR; TCRdb's copy has only in-frame clones and lacks some. Here the sample spans some 140,000 clones, about four fifths being singletons. The specimen sequenced was PBMCs. The receptors stem from a female donor in good health and CMV-seronegative.

V and J are TRBV25-1 and TRBJ1-2, with TRBD1 identical over 7 bases. In germline, CDR1 is MGHDK, CDR2 SYGVNS. J gave up 6 bases and V 4 bases, and 11 bases lay outside the gene matches. The CDR3 runs 15 residues. In DNA form, the CDR3 reads TGTGCCAGCAGTGGGGGGACAGTACCGCGAAATGGCTACACCTTC. Amino acids: CASSGGTVPRNGYTF.

J is TRBJ2-5 and V is TRBV5-5, with D possibly matching TRBD2 (5 bases). Trimming shortened V by 1 base and J by 5 bases, and 12 bases separated the two germline ends. Germline loops: CDR1 SGHKS, CDR2 YYEKEE (reference sequence). The CDR3 runs to 14 residues. The CDR3 sequence: CASSLRSSWETQYF. The CDR3 nucleotides are TGTGCCAGCAGCTTGAGGTCTAGCTGGGAGACCCAGTACTTC.

Notes on this clone: At one boundary the junction diverges from the germline segment, which might be a read error. The CDR3 DNA sequence: TGTGCTAGCAGCGTCGACGGAGGCTCTGGAAACACCATATATTTT. It codes for CASSVDGGSGNTIYF. The chain has TRBV7-7 and TRBJ1-3, with D hard to call. Germline loops: CDR1 SSHAT, CDR2 FNYEAQ (reference sequence). The CDR3 runs 15 residues. The full variable domain, rest sourced from reference TRBV7-7 and TRBJ1-3, is GAGVSQSPRYKVTKRGQDVTLRCDPISSHATLYWYQQALGQGPEFLTYFNYEAQPDKSGLPSDRFSAERPEGSISTLTIQRTEQRDSAMYRCASSVDGGSGNTIYFGEGSWLTVV.

There are a few counts of this clone. The chain recombines TRBV30 with TRBJ2-3; no definite D call. The germline gives CDR1 GTSNPN, CDR2 SVGIG (reference sequence). V lost 3 bases to trimming and J lost 2 bases, with 9 bases between them. This CDR3 contains 13 residues. Here the CDR3 reads CAWSKHPTDTQYF. The CDR3 DNA is TGTGCCTGGAGCAAACACCCCACAGATACGCAGTATTTT.

The CDR3 here is CASSSASAGGGTYGYTF. CDR3 in DNA: TGTGCCAGCAGCTCCGCTTCAGCAGGGGGAGGAACCTATGGCTACACCTTC. The chain is built from TRBV11-2 and TRBJ1-2, with 7 bases that match TRBD1. V shed 4 bases and J 4 bases; nucleotides not matched to a gene: 15. The CDR3 sequence is 17 residues long. Germline CDR1 SGHAT, CDR2 FQNNGV.

V and J are TRBV4-1 and TRBJ1-2, with D unclear. Deletions cut 1 base from V and 4 bases from J, with 16 bases between. CDR1 and CDR2 from the germline V gene are MGHRA and YSYEKL. The CDR3 covers 16 residues. CDR3 sequence (DNA): TGCGCCAGCAGCCAAGCCATACAGAGTCGGCTCTATGGCTACACCTTC. Amino acids: CASSQAIQSRLYGYTF.

V is TRBV4-1 and J is TRBJ2-3, with 14 bases that match TRBD2. Germline V gene sequence: CDR1 MGHRA, CDR2 YSYEKL. The CDR3 totals 21 residues. V lost 4 bases, J lost 2 bases, and 17 bases stayed unmatched. CDR3 sequence reads: CASSRSSGTSGSRGYTDTQYF. The CDR3 DNA follows: TGCGCCAGCAGCCGCTCCTCCGGGACTAGCGGGAGTCGGGGGTACACAGATACGCAGTATTTT.

The CDR3 DNA sequence: TGCGCCAGCAGCCCGGGACAGGGGGCCGACTACTACGAGCAGTACTTC. It is translated as CASSPGQGADYYEQYF. The chain has TRBV5-1 and TRBJ2-7; TRBD1 matches 12 bases. The CDR3 length is 16 residues. Germline CDR1 SGHRS, CDR2 YFSETQ. V was pared by 4 bases and J by 3 bases, with 8 bases of the junction left unmatched.

J is TRBJ1-3 and V is TRBV27; D remains ambiguous. This CDR3 region has 11 residues. In germline, CDR1 is MNHEY, CDR2 SMNVEV (reference sequence). Trimming removed 10 bases from V and 4 bases from J, with 8 bases in between. DNA of the CDR3: TGTGCCACTATAAACGGAAACACCATATATTTT. Its translation is CATINGNTIYF.

The chain uses TRBV10-1 and TRBJ1-2; D may be TRBD1 (6 bases). The CDR3 spans 19 residues. V was shortened by 7 bases and J by 4 bases, with 31 bases between the two germline ends. Per the germline V gene, CDR1 is WNHNN and CDR2 is SYGVQD (reference sequence). The CDR3 DNA is TGCGCCAGCATCAGAGGGGGACGGGGGGCCCGTCTTTTGGGCTATGGCTACACCTTC. Its translation: CASIRGGRGARLLGYGYTF.

The chain combines TRBV14 with TRBJ1-1; weak D call: TRBD1 (5 bases). Germline V gene lookup returns CDR1 SGHDN and CDR2 FVKESK. CDR3 size: 15 residues. V was clipped by 0 bases and J by 0 bases, with 8 bases between them. The CDR3 region has the DNA TGTGCCAGCAGCCAAGAAAGGACAATGAACACTGAAGCTTTCTTT. Its translation is CASSQERTMNTEAFF.

As to this clone: Additional DNA sequences in this sample encode the identical CDR3. The genes are TRBV18 and TRBJ2-3, with 13 bases matching TRBD2. This CDR3 comprises 16 residues. Losses at the gene ends were 4 bases for V and 1 base for J; bases not matched to a gene: 2. Germline lookup yields CDR1 KGHSH and CDR2 LQKENI. CDR3 in DNA: TGTGCCAGCTCACAGGGGACTAGCGGGGGCACAGATACGCAGTATTTT. This gives the protein CASSQGTSGGTDTQYF.

The chain employs TRBV7-3 and TRBJ1-5; D unresolved. The CDR3 contains 13 residues. Germline CDR1 is SGHTA and CDR2 is FQGTGA. Deletions cut 0 bases from V and 4 bases from J, with 4 bases between. CDR3 region: CASSLTLNQPQHF. The CDR3 DNA reads TGTGCCAGCAGCTTAACCCTGAATCAGCCCCAGCATTTT.

The V call is TRBV10-3, the J call TRBJ2-7; 9 nucleotides match TRBD1. This CDR3 contains 13 residues. The trim removed 5 bases at V and 3 bases at J, leaving 2 bases unmatched. CDR1 is ENHRY and CDR2 is SYGVKD in the germline V gene. Here the CDR3 reads CAISWDRDYEQYF. The CDR3, as DNA: TGTGCCATCAGTTGGGACAGGGACTACGAGCAGTACTTC.

V usage is TRBV7-2 and J usage is TRBJ1-2; a weak D match, TRBD1 (6 bases). The CDR3 covers 16 residues. The ends were cut back, 2 bases at V and 6 bases at J, with 19 bases in the middle. The germline V gene encodes CDR1 SGHTA and CDR2 FQGNSA. This CDR3 reads CASSLSPTGYENGYTF. CDR3 DNA sequence: TGTGCCAGCAGCTTATCCCCCACAGGGTATGAAAATGGCTACACCTTC.

This chain links TRBV28 with TRBJ1-6, with 7 bases fitting TRBD1. Unmatched junction bases numbered 10, after V lost 7 bases and J lost 10 bases. The germline V gene has CDR1 MDHEN and CDR2 SYDVKM. This CDR3 is 14 amino acids long. CDR3 nucleotide sequence: TGTGCCAGCATCAACGGACAGGCTCAATCACCCCTCCACTTT. Amino acids: CASINGQAQSPLHF.

This sequence joins TRBV15 and TRBJ1-4; a possible D gene is TRBD1 (6 bases). The V end was cut by 4 bases, the J end by 8 bases, with 14 bases between. Germline loops: CDR1 LNHNV, CDR2 YYDKDF (reference sequence). The CDR3 is made up of 14 amino acids. The CDR3 loop reads CATSTNRAAEKLFF. The CDR3 DNA sequence: TGTGCCACCAGCACGAACAGGGCGGCGGAAAAACTGTTTTTT.

The J gene is TRBJ2-1, the V gene TRBV27; possible D gene TRBD1, 6 bases. Germline V gene data show CDR1 as MNHEY and CDR2 as SMNVEV (reference sequence). Trimming removed 6 bases at V and 7 bases at J, with 16 bases between. The CDR3 runs 14 residues. The DNA of the CDR3 is TGTGCCAGCAGAAGACTCGGACAGAGAAATGAGCAGTTCTTC. It specifies CASRRLGQRNEQFF.

The chain has TRBV15 and TRBJ1-6, with 12 bases aligning to TRBD1. Germline loops: CDR1 LNHNV, CDR2 YYDKDF (reference sequence). Germline trimming cut 1 base from V and 9 bases from J; bases unmatched to any gene: 13. CDR3 length equals 19 residues. CDR3 region: CATSRVIWGTGGVGSPLHF. Here the CDR3 DNA reads TGTGCCACCAGCAGAGTAATTTGGGGGACAGGGGGCGTGGGTTCACCCCTCCACTTT.

This clone was seen a few times. CDR3 loop: CASSHDRGDSPLHF. Written as DNA, the CDR3 is TGTGCCAGCAGCCATGACAGGGGTGATTCACCCCTCCACTTT. V is TRBV9 and J is TRBJ1-6; 8 bases line up with TRBD1. The CDR3 is 14 amino acids. V lost 4 bases, J lost 8 bases, and 5 bases stayed unmatched. CDR1 is SGDLS and CDR2 is YYNGEE in the germline V gene.

This rearrangement joins TRBV5-5 to TRBJ2-7; 10 bases agree with TRBD2. Germline values: CDR1 SGHKS, CDR2 YYEKEE (reference sequence). The CDR3 extends over 17 amino acids. J gave up 1 base and V 0 bases, and 7 bases lay outside the gene matches. The CDR3, as DNA: TGTGCCAGCAGCTTGGCCCTCAGCGGGAGGGGTTCCTACGAGCAGTACTTC. Translation gives CASSLALSGRGSYEQYF. Combining the CDR3 with reference TRBV5-5 and TRBJ2-7 gives the whole variable domain DAGVTQSPTHLIKTRGQQVTLRCSPISGHKSVSWYQQVLGQGPQFIFQYYEKEERGRGNFPDRFSARQFPNYSSELNVNALLLGDSALYLCASSLALSGRGSYEQYFGPGTRLTVT.

The genes are TRBV9 and TRBJ2-1, with 10 bases lining up with TRBD1. V shed 3 bases, J shed 4 bases, and the junction held 19 bases outside the gene matches. Germline CDR1 and CDR2: SGDLS and YYNGEE. This CDR3 comprises 20 residues. CDR3 loop: CASSARTGGLIKPSYNEQFF. The CDR3 coding sequence is TGTGCCAGCAGCGCCCGGACAGGGGGGTTAATCAAGCCTAGTTACAATGAGCAGTTCTTC.

The V gene is TRBV19, the J gene TRBJ1-6; D might be TRBD1 (5 bases). CDR3 length: 13 residues. Trimming shortened V by 9 bases and J by 10 bases, and 16 bases separated the two germline ends. Germline CDR1 reads LNHDA; CDR2 reads SQIVND (reference sequence). The CDR3 region has the DNA TGTGCCAGCCACCCAGGGAGGGGCTCACCCCTCCACTTT. This translates into CASHPGRGSPLHF.